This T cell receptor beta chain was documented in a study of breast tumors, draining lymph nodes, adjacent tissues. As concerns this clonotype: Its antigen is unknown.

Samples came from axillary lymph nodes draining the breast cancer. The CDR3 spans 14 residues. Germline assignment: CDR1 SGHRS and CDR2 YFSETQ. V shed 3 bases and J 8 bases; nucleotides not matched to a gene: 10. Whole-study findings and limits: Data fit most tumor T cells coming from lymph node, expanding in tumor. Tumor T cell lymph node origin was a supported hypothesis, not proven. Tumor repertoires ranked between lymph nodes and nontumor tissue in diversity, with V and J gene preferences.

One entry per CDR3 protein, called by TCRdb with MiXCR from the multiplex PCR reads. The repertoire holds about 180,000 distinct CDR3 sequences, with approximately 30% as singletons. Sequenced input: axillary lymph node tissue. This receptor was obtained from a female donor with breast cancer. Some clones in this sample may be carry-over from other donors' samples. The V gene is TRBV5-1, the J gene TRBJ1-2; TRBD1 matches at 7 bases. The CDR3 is CASSWVTGARGYTF. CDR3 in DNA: TGCGCCAGCAGCTGGGTAACAGGGGCGAGAGGCTACACCTTC.